A single sample is the source of the 7 T cell receptor beta chains below, sequenced in a study of blood T cell repertoires in COVID-19. Data came from immunoSEQ multiplex PCR; TCRdb stores just in-frame clones and leaves some out. The table has about 74,000 clones, approximately 80% seen once. Sequenced input: peripheral blood. Receptors were obtained from a human donor in a cohort sampled during active COVID-19.

The chain links TRBV7-2 to TRBJ2-5; a weak D match, TRBD2 (6 bases). V lost 0 bases and J lost 1, with 12 bases in between. The CDR3 has 16 residues. Per germline, CDR1 SGHTA and CDR2 FQGNSA. CDR3 protein: CASSLADGAGQETQYF. The CDR3 DNA sequence: TGTGCCAGCAGCTTAGCTGACGGAGCGGGCCAAGAGACCCAGTACTTC.

The rearrangement joins TRBV18 to TRBJ1-5; perhaps TRBD1 as D (5 bases). Germline CDR1 and CDR2: KGHSH and LQKENI. Trimming removed 3 bases at V and 0 bases at J, with 6 bases between. This CDR3 has 14 residues. CDR3 region: CASSPTVSNQPQHF. In DNA form, the CDR3 reads TGTGCCAGCTCACCGACAGTTAGCAATCAGCCCCAGCATTTT.

This chain links TRBV6-5 with TRBJ2-1; weak D call: TRBD2 (5 bases). CDR1 MNHEY and CDR2 SVGAGI come from the germline V gene. The ends were cut back, 7 bases at V and 2 bases at J, with 12 bases in the middle. The CDR3 is 14 residues long. The CDR3 reads CASTRENAYNEQFF. In nucleotides, the CDR3 is TGTGCCAGCACGAGGGAGAACGCCTACAATGAGCAGTTCTTC.

The CDR3: CASSPPGAGSYEQYV. CDR3 coding DNA: TGTGCCAGCTCACCACCTGGTGCGGGGTCCTACGAGCAGTACGTC. The genes are TRBV18 and TRBJ2-7; possibly TRBD2 for D (6 bases). The CDR3 length is 15 residues. Germline CDR1 and CDR2: KGHSH and LQKENI. V lost 0 bases and J lost 1, with 10 bases in between.

The gene calls are TRBV7-8 and TRBJ2-2; the match to TRBD2 covers 14 bases. The CDR3 has 16 residues. J was trimmed by 7 bases and V by 5 bases; bases with no gene match: 6. Germline CDR1 is SGHVS and CDR2 is FQNEAQ. CDR3 residues: CASSPTSGRANGELFF. As DNA, the CDR3 is TGTGCCAGCAGCCCGACTAGCGGGAGGGCCAACGGGGAGCTGTTTTTT.

V gene TRBV6-5 combines with J gene TRBJ2-3, with D possibly matching TRBD2 (7 bases). Trimming pared 2 bases from V and 1 base from J, leaving 10 bases between. The length of the CDR3 is 15 residues. The V gene's germline CDR1 is MNHEY and CDR2 SVGAGI. DNA of the CDR3: TGTGCCAGCAGTTACCGGGGGGCCGGCACAGATACGCAGTATTTT. Translating gives CASSYRGAGTDTQYF.

The chain couples TRBV18 to TRBJ2-1; unclear D gene. This CDR3 region has 14 residues. Trimming cost V 8 bases and J 4 bases, with 15 bases left between them. Germline V gives CDR1 KGHSH, CDR2 LQKENI. CDR3 coding DNA: TGTGCCAGCCTGCGAGCCGCGGAATACAATGAGCAGTTCTTC. It codes for CASLRAAEYNEQFF.